This entry is about one T cell receptor beta chain. There are a few counts of this clonotype. Its antigen is still unknown. No much larger clone exists at a distance of one base, and base qualities are not known. Reading the germline V gene gives CDR1 KGHDR and CDR2 SFDVKD. Relative to germline, V is 4 bases shorter and J is 4 bases shorter, with 14 bases between their ends. The CDR3 runs 15 amino acids, cysteine and phenylalanine included. This entry keeps only the CDR3 DNA: 45 bases, framed from base 1. The sample was run on an Illumina HiSeq 1500. TCRdb trimmed the raw reads at Q25, called clones with MiXCR and kept productive beta chains. Every CDR3 protein is listed once, alongside the most common genes and DNA of its rows. The table for this sample lists 700,000 to 900,000 distinct CDR3 sequences; almost 30% of them were counted only once. 10% to 15% of the sample is held by the ten biggest clonotypes.

The source of the sample is a study of T cell repertoires in cytomegalovirus infection (dated by TCRdb to the late 2010s). Regarding the research as a whole: The peptide stimulations were aimed at well-studied HLA-B-restricted epitopes as well as recently identified HLA-C-restricted CMV epitopes, whose presentation resists viral immunomodulation. Because public TCR beta signatures pointed to carriage of CMV infection together with the matching HLA type, the HLA type of each donor mattered for the analysis.

The treatment or condition label, read with the paper, signifies: in vitro stimulation with specific CMV peptide epitopes to enrich CMV-specific T cells. Summary of the overall study and its limitations: The ex vivo response was dominated by HLA-C-restricted CMV-specific TCR beta clonotypes, and the single most frequent clonotype in two of eight donors was supplied by these HLA-C-restricted clonotypes. In both this cohort and an independent cohort of more than 350 donors, the cumulative frequency of public TCR beta family members distinguished carriers of CMV infection plus the relevant HLA type.

Source: cultured CD8+ T cells from PBMCs, taken from culture after CMV antigen stimulation. The chain was built from TRBV24-1 and TRBJ2-3; a tentative D call is TRBD2 (5 bases match). The source of this sequence is a human donor in good health (CMV status not recorded). Some clones in this sample may be carry-over from other donors' samples. The nucleotides are TGTGCCACCAGTGACTCTGGCCCAGCGGCAGATACGCAGTATTTT. The resulting protein is CATSDSGPAADTQYF.